The 6 T cell receptor beta chains below were found in one sample sequenced in a study of blood T cell repertoires in COVID-19. Clones were read by immunoSEQ multiplex PCR, and TCRdb kept only the in-frame ones, dropping some. The data hold roughly 200,000 clones, with 88% observed a single time. Specimen: peripheral blood. These receptors all come from a man aged 65 to 79 with acute or convalescent COVID-19.

The chain couples TRBV10-3 to TRBJ2-7, with a tentative D call TRBD2 (6 bases). In germline, CDR1 is ENHRY, CDR2 SYGVKD. The CDR3 spans 15 residues. V was cut by 0 bases and J by 2 bases, with 11 bases left in between. CDR3 protein: CAISESEGGTYEQYF. Here the CDR3 DNA reads TGTGCCATCAGTGAGTCGGAGGGAGGCACCTACGAGCAGTACTTC.

The chain joins TRBV10-3 to TRBJ1-1, with a tentative D call TRBD1 (5 bases). V shed 2 bases and J shed 4 bases, with 8 bases lying between them. The V gene's germline CDR1 is ENHRY and CDR2 SYGVKD. CDR3 length: 13 residues. The CDR3 here is CAISEGARTEAFF. CDR3 DNA sequence: TGTGCCATCAGTGAGGGGGCTCGCACTGAAGCTTTCTTT.

About this clone: At one end the junction does not follow the germline gene, possibly because of a read error. V usage is TRBV7-7 and J usage is TRBJ2-2; the D gene is possibly TRBD2 (5 bases). Germline V gives CDR1 SSHAT, CDR2 FNYEAQ (reference sequence). This CDR3 has 16 amino acids. This CDR3 reads CASSSTWGENTGELFF. The CDR3 DNA reads as TGTGCTAGCAGTTCTACCTGGGGAGAAAACACCGGGGAGCTGTTTTTT.

Here the CDR3 DNA reads TGCGCCACAGGGACTAGCAGAAACACCGGGGAGCTGTTTTTT. Protein product: CATGTSRNTGELFF. This sequence joins TRBV5-1 and TRBJ2-2; 9 bases map to TRBD2. Unmatched junction bases numbered 5, after V lost 9 bases and J lost 2 bases. Looked up from germline, CDR1 is SGHRS and CDR2 is YFSETQ. The CDR3 runs to 14 residues. The complete variable domain, with remaining parts taken from reference TRBV5-1 and TRBJ2-2, reads KAGVTQTPRYLIKTRGQQVTLSCSPISGHRSVSWYQQTPGQGLQFLFEYFSETQRNKGNFPGRFSGRQFSNSRSEMNVSTLELGDSALYLCATGTSRNTGELFFGEGSRLTVL.

Points on this clone: At one end the junction does not follow the germline gene, possibly because of a read error. The V call is TRBV14, the J call TRBJ2-3; 7 positions agree with TRBD2. This CDR3 region has 12 residues. Germline assignment: CDR1 SGHDN and CDR2 FVKESK. CDR3 loop: CASSQTRGLLHF. The CDR3 DNA reads TGTGCCAGCAGCCAAACTAGGGGACTATTGCATTTT. Supplemented by reference TRBV14 and TRBJ2-3, the full variable domain reads EAGVTQFPSHSVIEKGQTVTLRCDPISGHDNLYWYRRVMGKEIKFLLHFVKESKQDESGMPNNRFLAERTGGTYSTLKVQPAELEDSGVYFCASSQTRGLLHFGPGTRLTVL.

The rearrangement links TRBV7-9 to TRBJ2-3, with D perhaps matching TRBD1 (6 bases). Germline V gene data show CDR1 as SEHNR and CDR2 as FQNEAQ (reference sequence). V was clipped by 4 bases and J by 10 bases, with 15 bases between them. The CDR3 spans 13 residues. CDR3 sequence (DNA): TGTGCCAGCAGCTCCTCTGCCGGGACACCGCAGTATTTT. This codes for CASSSSAGTPQYF.